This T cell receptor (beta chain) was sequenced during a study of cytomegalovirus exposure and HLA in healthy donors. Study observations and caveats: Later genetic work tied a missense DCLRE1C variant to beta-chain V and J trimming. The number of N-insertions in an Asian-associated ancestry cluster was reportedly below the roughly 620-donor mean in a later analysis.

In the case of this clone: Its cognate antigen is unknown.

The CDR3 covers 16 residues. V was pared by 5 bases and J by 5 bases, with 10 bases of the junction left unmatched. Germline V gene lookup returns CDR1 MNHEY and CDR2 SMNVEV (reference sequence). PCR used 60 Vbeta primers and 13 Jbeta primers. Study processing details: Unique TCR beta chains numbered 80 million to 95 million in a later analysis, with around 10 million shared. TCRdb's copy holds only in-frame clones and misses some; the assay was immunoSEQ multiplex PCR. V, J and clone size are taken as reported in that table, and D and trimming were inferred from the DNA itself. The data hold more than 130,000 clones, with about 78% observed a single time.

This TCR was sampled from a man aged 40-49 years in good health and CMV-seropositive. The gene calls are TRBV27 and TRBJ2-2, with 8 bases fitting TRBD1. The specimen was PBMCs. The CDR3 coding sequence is TGTGCCAGCAGTCAAACCGGGACAGGTTTGACCGGGGAGCTGTTTTTT. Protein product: CASSQTGTGLTGELFF.